This T cell receptor beta chain was documented in a study of cytomegalovirus exposure and HLA in healthy donors. About the research overall: Drawn from HLA-typed donors, 83 million or so unique TCRs were held in an early data release.

General study points: Some segments of the V type, notably TRBV6-2 and TRBV6-3, were excluded as indistinguishable.

Both 60 Vbeta primers and 13 Jbeta primers went into the PCR. Here immunoSEQ multiplex PCR was the method, and the copy in TCRdb shows in-frame clones only, minus some. The table lists 100,000 to 150,000 clones, roughly 8.8% of them singletons. In germline, CDR1 is SEHNR, CDR2 FQNEAQ (reference sequence). Trimming took 1 base from V and 6 from J, leaving 12 bases between them. The CDR3 is made up of 14 amino acids. This clone has only a few counts. Its target is unknown. Specimen: PBMCs. The sequence came from a middle-aged woman in good health and CMV-seropositive. J is TRBJ1-1 and V is TRBV7-9; D is possibly TRBD1 (6 bases). This CDR3 reads CASSLDTGSPEAFF. As DNA, the CDR3 is TGTGCCAGCAGCTTAGATACAGGGTCACCTGAAGCTTTCTTT.